These 19 T cell receptor beta chains were all obtained from the same sample, sequenced in a study of T-cell memory formation after mild COVID-19. TCRdb used MiXCR to reprocess the 5' RACE reads, holding one entry per CDR3 protein. The sample records approximately 400,000 distinct CDR3 sequences, roughly 18% being singletons. The specimen sequenced was PBMCs or a T cell subset sorted from them (not recorded which). These receptors all come from a man aged 18 to 30 who had mild COVID-19 (a few samples of this study predate the infection). Cell type and time point are not known.

This clonotype occurred a few times. The V call is TRBV27, the J call TRBJ1-1; no definite D call. The CDR3 loop spans 15 amino acids. V lost 6 bases and J 4 bases, leaving 18 bases between the germline ends. CDR1 and CDR2 (germline): MNHEY, SMNVEV (reference sequence). The CDR3 nucleotides are TGTGCCAGCAGACCCGGAAATACGTGGGTCACTGAAGCTTTCTTT. Its protein product is CASRPGNTWVTEAFF.

The chain recombines TRBV20-1 with TRBJ2-7, with a possible D match to TRBD1 (6 bases). Deletions cut 0 bases from V and 0 bases from J, with 15 bases between. This CDR3 is 16 amino acids long. Per the germline V gene, CDR1 is DFQATT and CDR2 is SNEGSKA (reference sequence). The CDR3 loop reads CSARDAGGPNSYEQYF. The CDR3 DNA reads as TGCAGTGCTAGAGATGCTGGGGGCCCGAACTCCTACGAGCAGTACTTC.

This clonotype was observed at least ten times. The V gene is TRBV5-1, the J gene TRBJ2-7; 7 nucleotides match TRBD1. J was trimmed by 4 bases and V by 3 bases; bases with no gene match: 4. This CDR3 comprises 13 residues. The germline V gene has CDR1 SGHRS and CDR2 YFSETQ. CDR3: CASSYGTAYEQYF. Here the CDR3 DNA reads TGCGCCAGCAGCTACGGGACAGCTTACGAGCAGTACTTC. The whole variable domain, remainder taken from reference TRBV5-1 and TRBJ2-7, is KAGVTQTPRYLIKTRGQQVTLSCSPISGHRSVSWYQQTPGQGLQFLFEYFSETQRNKGNFPGRFSGRQFSNSRSEMNVSTLELGDSALYLCASSYGTAYEQYFGPGTRLTVT.

The chain recombines TRBV12-3 or TRBV12-4 with TRBJ1-3; D possibly corresponds to TRBD1 (5 bases). The CDR3 totals 15 residues. The V end lost 7 bases, the J end lost 4 bases, and 17 bases lay between the germline ends. CDR3 nucleotide sequence: TGTGCCAGCATTCCCAGCGGGGGATCCGGAAACACCATATATTTT. As protein: CASIPSGGSGNTIYF.

The table lists this clonotype with a few counts. The J gene is TRBJ2-1, the V gene TRBV18; D ambiguous. V lost 8 bases, J lost 0 bases, and 11 bases lay in between. The CDR3 has 14 amino acids. From germline, CDR1 is KGHSH and CDR2 LQKENI. The chain's CDR3 is CASLFASSYNEQFF. As DNA, the CDR3 is TGTGCCAGCCTATTCGCAAGCTCCTACAATGAGCAGTTCTTC.

This clonotype was recorded many times. The genes are TRBV5-1 and TRBJ2-4; a weak D match, TRBD1 (7 bases). Germline V gene sequence: CDR1 SGHRS, CDR2 YFSETQ. The CDR3 loop spans 15 amino acids. The V end lost 3 bases, the J end lost 6 bases, and 16 bases lay between the germline ends. The DNA of the CDR3 is TGCGCCAGCAGCTACCTTCAGGGGGGCAGAAACATTCAGTACTTC. Translating gives CASSYLQGGRNIQYF.

This clonotype has at least ten counts. J is TRBJ1-1 and V is TRBV7-2; the D is unclear. Germline V gene lookup returns CDR1 SGHTA and CDR2 FQGNSA. V gave up 0 bases and J gave up 0 bases, with 8 bases separating them. The CDR3 is 15 amino acids. This CDR3 is CASSLAPGMNTEAFF. CDR3 nucleotides: TGTGCCAGCAGCTTAGCGCCGGGGATGAACACTGAAGCTTTCTTT.

The table lists this clonotype with a few counts. This chain uses TRBV5-1 with TRBJ2-2, with D unclear. In germline, CDR1 is SGHRS, CDR2 YFSETQ. V was pared by 2 bases and J by 1 base, with 9 bases between. The CDR3 contains 15 residues. CDR3 region: CASSFRGENTGELFF. CDR3 DNA sequence: TGCGCCAGCAGCTTTCGTGGCGAGAACACCGGGGAGCTGTTTTTT.

A few counts support this clonotype. The chain combines TRBV11-2 with TRBJ1-2; unclear D gene. Trimming left V 4 bases short and J 8 bases short, with 17 bases between. The germline CDR1 and CDR2 sequences are SGHAT and FQNNGV. The CDR3 is 14 residues long. The CDR3 loop reads CASSSLPSRGGYTF. In DNA, the CDR3 is TGTGCCAGCAGCTCTTTACCGTCCCGCGGAGGCTACACCTTC.

This chain joins TRBV9 and TRBJ1-3; TRBD1 aligns across 9 bases. The germline CDR1 and CDR2 sequences are SGDLS and YYNGEE. V lost 3 bases to trimming and J lost 0 bases; unmatched junction nucleotides: 7. This CDR3 contains 17 residues. The CDR3 DNA is TGTGCCAGCAGCGCGCACGGACAGGGGATCTCTGGAAACACCATATATTTT. This gives the protein CASSAHGQGISGNTIYF.

The V gene is TRBV6-5, the J gene TRBJ2-1, with TRBD1 identical over 8 bases. Germline CDR1 MNHEY, CDR2 SVGAGI. This CDR3 has 14 amino acids. V trimming: 6 bases; J trimming: 8 bases; junction bases outside the gene matches: 9. The CDR3 region has the DNA TGTGCCAGCAGACGGACAGGGACCTTCGATGAGCAGTTCTTC. Encoded protein: CASRRTGTFDEQFF.

This clonotype was seen a few times. This sequence joins TRBV7-2 and TRBJ2-3; 9 nucleotides align to TRBD2. The J segment lost 0 bases and the V segment lost 4 bases, leaving 11 bases of the junction unmatched. The CDR3 is 18 amino acids. The germline gives CDR1 SGHTA, CDR2 FQGNSA. In DNA form, the CDR3 reads TGTGCCAGCAGCTCCGGGACTAGCCCCCTACAGAGCACAGATACGCAGTATTTT. It is translated as CASSSGTSPLQSTDTQYF.

This clonotype was picked up a small number of times. At one of its ends the junction is not consistent with the germline gene, which may arise from a read error. The chain links TRBV18 to TRBJ2-1, with a possible D match to TRBD1 (6 bases). Germline CDR1 is KGHSH and CDR2 is LQKENI. The CDR3 spans 12 residues. CDR3 DNA: TGTGCCAGCTCACCCGATCATTGGACAGCCAACTTC. Residues: CASSPDHWTANF. The variable domain in full, with the rest retrieved from reference TRBV18 and TRBJ2-1, is NAGVMQNPRHLVRRRGQEARLRCSPMKGHSHVYWYRQLPEEGLKFMVYLQKENIIDESGMPKERFSAEFPKEGPSILRIQQVVRGDSAAYFCASSPDHWTANFGPGTRLTVL.

This clonotype was picked up many times. This chain joins TRBV5-1 and TRBJ1-5; tentatively, D is TRBD1 (6 bases). Trimming took off 5 bases at V and 4 bases at J, with 13 bases between the two ends. Germline V lookup: CDR1 SGHRS, CDR2 YFSETQ. This CDR3 has 14 residues. The CDR3 is CASSTGQPNQPQHF. The CDR3 coding sequence is TGCGCCAGCAGTACAGGGCAGCCGAATCAGCCCCAGCATTTT.

V is TRBV11-2 and J is TRBJ1-5; D unclear. Per the germline V gene, CDR1 is SGHAT and CDR2 is FQNNGV. The CDR3 covers 12 residues. V was trimmed by 9 bases and J by 5 bases, leaving 11 bases between them. The DNA for the CDR3 is TGTGCCAGTTCAATTTCTGATCAGCCCCAGCATTTT. Translated, it gives CASSISDQPQHF.

The J gene is TRBJ1-2, the V gene TRBV7-9; 7 nucleotides agree with TRBD1. The CDR3 consists of 15 residues. V was pared by 3 bases and J by 5 bases, with 9 bases of the junction left unmatched. Germline CDR1 is SEHNR and CDR2 is FQNEAQ (reference sequence). The CDR3 DNA reads TGTGCCAGCAGCTTGGGACAGACCGGGCAATATGGCTACACCTTC. Translating it yields CASSLGQTGQYGYTF.

The chain links TRBV7-2 to TRBJ1-2; D not certain. The V end was cut by 3 bases, the J end by 2 bases, with 13 bases between. There are 15 residues in the CDR3. CDR1 and CDR2 (germline): SGHTA, FQGNSA. For the CDR3, the DNA is TGTGCCAGCAGCTTGGACCCCCGATCGAACTATGGCTACACCTTC. As protein: CASSLDPRSNYGYTF.

This clonotype has just a few counts. V gene TRBV7-7 combines with J gene TRBJ2-1; 11 nucleotides line up with TRBD2. The CDR3 is 14 residues long. The trim removed 5 bases at V and 7 bases at J, leaving 4 bases unmatched. Germline values: CDR1 SSHAT, CDR2 FNYEAQ (reference sequence). The CDR3 loop reads CASSHGTSGNEQFF. CDR3 DNA: TGTGCCAGCAGCCACGGGACTAGCGGTAATGAGCAGTTCTTC.

The rearrangement joins TRBV11-3 to TRBJ1-1; D is unclear. Germline assignment: CDR1 SGHNT and CDR2 YENEEA. V was trimmed by 5 bases and J by 2 bases, leaving 12 bases between them. This CDR3 region has 14 residues. DNA for the CDR3: TGTGCCAGCAGCCAAGGGATAGGCAACACTGAAGCTTTCTTT. Residues: CASSQGIGNTEAFF.